Following are 13 T cell receptor beta chains from one sample sequenced in a study of shared clonotypes between healthy human individuals. The repertoire was sequenced with immunoSEQ multiplex PCR; TCRdb's copy has only in-frame clones and lacks some. This table holds roughly 2.4 million clones, more than 90% found once. Input material: naive CD4+ T cells sorted from blood. Subset indicated: CD45RA+ positively selected. These TCRs come from a man aged 18 to 30 in good health.

V gene TRBV7-2 combines with J gene TRBJ1-5, with D uncertain. Germline-derived CDR1 and CDR2 are SGHTA and FQGNSA. V shed 1 base and J shed 0 bases, with 7 bases lying between them. The CDR3 is made up of 15 amino acids. The DNA for the CDR3 is TGTGCCAGCAGCTTAGTGACACTTAGCAATCAGCCCCAGCATTTT. This gives the protein CASSLVTLSNQPQHF. The whole variable domain, remainder taken from reference TRBV7-2 and TRBJ1-5, is GAGVSQSPSNKVTEKGKDVELRCDPISGHTALYWYRQSLGQGLEFLIYFQGNSAPDKSGLPSDRFSAERTGGSVSTLTIQRTQQEDSAVYLCASSLVTLSNQPQHFGDGTRLSIL.

The V call is TRBV6-6, the J call TRBJ2-3; possibly TRBD2 for D (5 bases). The CDR3 is made up of 12 amino acids. V gave up 6 bases and J gave up 2 bases, with 6 bases separating them. CDR1 is MNHNY, CDR2 SVGAGI, per germline (reference sequence). This CDR3 reads CASSLATDTQYF. The CDR3 region has the DNA TGTGCCAGCAGCCTAGCCACAGATACGCAGTATTTT.

Comment on this clone: Other DNA sequences in the sample encode the same CDR3. The CDR3: CAWSVRTNYGYTF. CDR3 DNA sequence: TGTGCCTGGAGTGTGCGGACGAACTATGGCTACACCTTC. The chain is built from TRBV30 and TRBJ1-2; no clear D. V lost 0 bases and J 2 bases, leaving 7 bases between the germline ends. CDR1 GTSNPN and CDR2 SVGIG come from the germline V gene (reference sequence). The CDR3 spans 13 residues.

The chain combines TRBV5-8 with TRBJ1-1; weak D call: TRBD1 (5 bases). The CDR3 has 15 residues. V was pared by 3 bases and J by 4 bases, with 16 bases between. Germline loops: CDR1 SGHTS, CDR2 YDEGEE. The CDR3 loop is CASSSRTGGSTEAFF. DNA for the CDR3: TGTGCCAGCAGCTCGCGGACGGGGGGGAGCACTGAAGCTTTCTTT. The full variable domain, rest sourced from reference TRBV5-8 and TRBJ1-1, is EAGVTQSPTHLIKTRGQQATLRCSPISGHTSVYWYQQALGLGLQFLLWYDEGEERNRGNFPPRFSGRQFPNYSSELNVNALELEDSALYLCASSSRTGGSTEAFFGQGTRLTVV.

This chain joins TRBV6-9 and TRBJ2-4, with 7 bases fitting TRBD1. The V and J ends lost 4 bases and 0 bases, in that order; junction bases with no gene match: 12. Germline lookup yields CDR1 MNHGY and CDR2 SVAAGI. The CDR3 is 18 residues long. CDR3 bases: TGTGCCAGCAGTTCTCCCCCGGGACAGCCAGTAGCCAAAAACATTCAGTACTTC. Encoded protein: CASSSPPGQPVAKNIQYF.

This chain links TRBV10-2 with TRBJ1-5; 8 positions match TRBD1. Germline assignment: CDR1 WSHSY and CDR2 SAAADI. This CDR3 has 16 amino acids. Trimming cost V 3 bases and J 4 bases; bases outside gene matches: 8. CDR3 bases: TGCGCCAGCAGTGATATCGACAGGGGATTGAATCAGCCCCAGCATTTT. Translating gives CASSDIDRGLNQPQHF.

J is TRBJ1-5 and V is TRBV5-1, with unresolved D. CDR3 length equals 16 residues. The V gene lost 0 bases and the J gene lost 8 bases, with 18 bases spanning the gap. CDR1 SGHRS and CDR2 YFSETQ come from the germline V gene. The CDR3 reads CASSLGPAGAQEPQHF. CDR3 bases: TGCGCCAGCAGCTTGGGACCGGCGGGAGCCCAAGAGCCCCAGCATTTT.

This chain links TRBV27 with TRBJ2-3; 11 bases fit TRBD2. V gave up 6 bases and J gave up 7 bases; unmatched junction bases: 6. The germline gives CDR1 MNHEY, CDR2 SMNVEV (reference sequence). The CDR3 has 14 residues. CDR3 DNA: TGTGCCAGCAGCCCCGGGACTAGCGGATATACGCAGTATTTT. Protein sequence: CASSPGTSGYTQYF.

About this clone: Other DNA sequences from this sample encode an identical CDR3 as well. V and J are TRBV30 and TRBJ1-1, with D perhaps matching TRBD1 (5 bases). V was clipped by 3 bases and J by 1 base, with 9 bases between them. CDR1 and CDR2 from the germline V gene are GTSNPN and SVGIG (reference sequence). The length of the CDR3 is 13 residues. CDR3 loop: CAWRRTQNTEAFF. Written as DNA, the CDR3 is TGTGCCTGGAGGAGGACACAGAACACTGAAGCTTTCTTT. Full variable domain (outside the CDR3, taken from reference TRBV30 and TRBJ1-1): SQTIHQWPATLVQPVGSPLSLECTVEGTSNPNLYWYRQAAGRGLQLLFYSVGIGQISSEVPQNLSASRPQDRQFILSSKKLLLSDSGFYLCAWRRTQNTEAFFGQGTRLTVV.

With regard to this clone: The junction departs from the called germline gene at one end, perhaps through a read error. The rearrangement uses TRBV6-1 and TRBJ2-5, with TRBD2 matching over 8 bases. The V gene's germline CDR1 is MNHNS and CDR2 SASEGT. The CDR3 runs to 17 residues. CDR3 nucleotide sequence: TGTGCCAGCAGTGAAGCTTGGGCCGGGGGGGCACAAGAAACCCAGTACTTC. Translating it yields CASSEAWAGGAQETQYF.

This rearrangement joins TRBV6-5 to TRBJ2-2; 8 bases fit TRBD2. CDR3 length: 15 residues. Germline CDR1 and CDR2: MNHEY and SVGAGI. Unmatched junction bases numbered 9, after V lost 8 bases and J lost 4 bases. CDR3 region: CASRDGGAPTGELFF. In DNA form, the CDR3 reads TGTGCCAGCCGGGACGGGGGGGCGCCCACCGGGGAGCTGTTTTTT.

This chain uses TRBV6-5 with TRBJ1-2, with 8 bases lining up with TRBD1. The J segment lost 8 bases and the V segment lost 2 bases, leaving 13 bases of the junction unmatched. CDR1 and CDR2 from the germline V gene are MNHEY and SVGAGI. The CDR3 loop spans 16 amino acids. CDR3 DNA sequence: TGTGCCAGCAGTTACCACCGGGACAGGAGGACAGAAGGCTACACCTTC. Encoded protein: CASSYHRDRRTEGYTF.

The chain has TRBV7-2 and TRBJ2-5; D is unresolved. Per the germline V gene, CDR1 is SGHTA and CDR2 is FQGNSA. V lost 2 bases to trimming and J lost 3 bases, with 4 bases between them. This CDR3 contains 12 residues. The CDR3 DNA follows: TGTGCCAGCAGCTTACAAGAAGAGACCCAGTACTTC. Its protein is CASSLQEETQYF.